Sequencing of this T cell receptor beta chain was carried out in a study of T cell responses to AZD1222 COVID-19 vaccine (dated by TCRdb to about 2021). Turning to the overall study: AZD1222 recipients with second doses at about 4 weeks or about 12 weeks were pooled, because spike-specific TCR depth and breadth did not differ between schedules. A total of 233 trial participants underwent TCR sequencing, of whom nearly 210 received two doses of AZD1222 and about 25 received two doses of the MenACWY control vaccine. Trial participants were enrolled by age into 18-55, 56-69 and 70-plus year subgroups, with about 150, 27 and 61 TCR-sequenced participants respectively.

Comment on this clone: It has no known antigen specificity. Qualities for individual bases were not recorded, and no much larger clone is one base off.

The intended sense of this specimen's time point label: baseline before first vaccination. Samples from vaccinated people were obtained from the UK trials COV001 and COV002, which included a single-blind randomized controlled phase 2/3 trial of AZD1222 (ChAdOx1 nCoV-19) in healthy adults. Trial participant PBMC samples were collected at day 0 and day 28 after the second dose for TCRbeta chain sequencing. The CDR3 regions of human TCRbeta chains were analyzed by immunosequencing. Processing in the source paper ran as follows. Repertoire TCRs were checked for matches against a reference library of SARS-CoV-2-specific TCRs that had been generated using the MIRA antigen-specificity platform. Breadth was defined as the fraction of unique TCRs that were SARS-CoV-2-associated, and depth was defined as the fraction of total T cells that were SARS-CoV-2-associated. Using the MIRA data, every spike-specific TCR was mapped to the spike region that the TCR reacted to and assigned to either a CD4 or a CD8 class. Log10-transformed breadth and depth values were compared by one-way ANOVA with Sidak's multiple comparisons tests. TCRdb re-hosts the immuneACCESS table, in-frame sequences only. Its copies lack some clones; in the studies checked, an unresolved V gene accounts for under half of them, and the cause for the rest is not known. That table supplies the V and J calls and clone size; D and trimming were determined from the DNA. This sample lists roughly 100,000 clones; roughly 82% were detected once. The ten most abundant clones make up around 5% of the sample.

Summary of the overall study and its limitations: Participants were mostly white British, with more females than males. The authors suggested clonal diversity may have been underestimated. Vaccine-associated CD4 TCRs spanned the whole spike protein, with dominant responses in regions 160-218 and 743-854. In the small 56-69-year group, the increase in depth fell short of significance, most likely because of low power. Reportedly, close to half of the unique spike-specific TCRs recognized epitopes lying outside the regions that are mutated in the B.1.351 and B.1.1.7 variants. Because no day 14 peak-response samples were available, repertoires were characterized only after the peak T cell response. Conclusions about previously exposed vaccinees are limited because only six or seven AZD1222 recipients were SARS-CoV-2 seropositive at baseline. Spike-specific TCR breadth and depth rose significantly after two AZD1222 doses compared with day 0 and with MenACWY recipients.

V loses 1 base at its end and J loses 5 bases; junction bases beyond the gene matches: 5. The CDR3 holds 15 amino acids from the cysteine to the phenylalanine. The entry retains the CDR3 DNA only, 45 bases that are in frame from base 1. The germline V gene provides CDR1 MGHRA and CDR2 YSYEKL. The sample in question was peripheral blood, obtained on day 0 of AZD1222 vaccination. The receptor comes from an adult in good health. The chain is assembled from TRBV4-1 and TRBJ1-1; the junction holds 9 bases that match TRBD1. The nucleotide sequence is given as TGCGCCAGCAGCCAAGCATACAGGGGGCGGACTGAAGCTTTCTTT. This translates into CASSQAYRGRTEAFF.